Below, one T cell receptor (beta chain) is given with its context. Only a few counts were recorded for this clonotype. Its target antigen remains unknown. No quality values exist for individual bases; no much larger clone is one base distant. Every donor in the study was a healthy Caucasian. Trimming takes 9 bases from V and 8 bases from J, and the germline ends sit 15 bases apart. The CDR3, cysteine through phenylalanine, is 13 amino acids long. The sequence is cut down to CDR3 DNA, 39 bases in frame from base 1. From the germline V gene, CDR1 is KGHDR and CDR2 is SFDVKD. The receptor library was made with 5' RACE. TCRdb lists the instrument as Illumina HiSeq 2000. A universal primer binding site was added through template switching, and the final cDNA carried a unique molecular identifier so that TCR cDNA molecules could be counted accurately. First-strand cDNA for TCR alpha and beta chains was synthesized from specific primers in the conserved constant-segment region. To control for contamination, every cDNA library was double barcoded, receiving both a SMART-Mk sample barcode and Illumina barcodes. TruSeq adapter sequences along with Illumina sample barcodes were introduced in two successive PCR steps. TCR alpha and beta cDNA libraries were sequenced on the Illumina HiSeq platform with custom primers. As for the original processing: Raw reads were processed with MiGEC to extract unique molecular identifiers, and MiXCR was used to determine CDR3 positions. Recombination models were inferred per individual with the repgenHMM and IGoR tools using an EM algorithm. The tcR package in R was used for shared clonotype analysis, with sharing normalized by the product of cloneset sizes. Out-of-frame nonproductive sequences were analyzed to study raw recombination free of thymic and clonal selection effects. TCRdb applied fastp at Q25 and MiXCR to the public reads, then kept only in-frame beta chains. Each entry is one CDR3 protein sequence, shown with its most common DNA and genes. The V and J calls and clone size come from TCRdb's table, not from the authors' own analysis. A total of 1.5 million to 2 million distinct CDR3 sequences appear in this sample, roughly a third of them only once. Around 0.3% of the sample is taken by the ten largest.

This record belongs to a study of identical twins (TCRdb year 2016). Broadly, across the study: To test whether fetal clonotypes persist, this study deep-sequenced TCR alpha and beta repertoires from monozygotic twins, from unrelated adults of various ages, and from cord blood. Replicate twin experiments were performed at different times using different library preparation protocols to rule out contamination. Overall study outcomes, separate from this receptor: Invariant T cells such as MAIT and iNKT could partly confound zero-insertion analyses, though diverse VJ usage argued against this for most clonotypes. Compared with coincidental sharing between unrelated individuals, an excess of low generation-probability sequences was observed among out-of-frame TCR alpha sequences shared between twins. Because the same donors could not be followed over many years, the conclusions relied on cross-sectional statistical analysis. Excess twin sharing in beta out-of-frame sequences was weaker because fewer shared sequences lowered the signal-to-noise ratio. In monozygotic twins, recombination models systematically underestimated out-of-frame TCR alpha sharing, but the models matched the sharing seen between unrelated individuals. Fewer insertions were carried by abundant cord blood beta clonotypes, a similar but weaker trend appeared in young adult naive repertoires, and no such trend appeared in memory repertoires.

The clonotype originates from a newborn girl in good health. The rearrangement combines TRBV24-1 with TRBJ2-2; the D segment might be TRBD1 or TRBD2, since each matches 5 bases. The sequenced material came from cord blood. The CDR3 corresponds to CATSPGTWGELFF. The nucleotide sequence is TGTGCCACCTCTCCCGGGACCTGGGGGGAGCTGTTTTTT.